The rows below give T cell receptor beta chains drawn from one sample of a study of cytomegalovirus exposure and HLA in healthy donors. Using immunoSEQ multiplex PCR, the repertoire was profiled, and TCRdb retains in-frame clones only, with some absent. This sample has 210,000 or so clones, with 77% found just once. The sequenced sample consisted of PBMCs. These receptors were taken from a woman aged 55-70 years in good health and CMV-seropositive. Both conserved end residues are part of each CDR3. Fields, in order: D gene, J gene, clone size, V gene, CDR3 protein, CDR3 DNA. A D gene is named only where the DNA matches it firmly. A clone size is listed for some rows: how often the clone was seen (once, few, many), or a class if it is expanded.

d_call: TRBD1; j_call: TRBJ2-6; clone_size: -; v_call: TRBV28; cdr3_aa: CASSLTGVVRANVLTF; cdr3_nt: TGTGCCAGCAGTTTAACAGGGGTCGTACGGGCCAACGTCCTGACTTTC
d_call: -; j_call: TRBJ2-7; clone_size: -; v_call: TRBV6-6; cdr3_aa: CASSYKPSNYEQYF; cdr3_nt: TGTGCCAGCAGTTACAAGCCTAGTAACTACGAGCAGTACTTC
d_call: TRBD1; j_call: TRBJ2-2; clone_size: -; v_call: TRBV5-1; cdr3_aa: CASSFYRGNTGELFF; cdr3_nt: TGCGCCAGCAGCTTCTACAGGGGGAACACCGGGGAGCTGTTTTTT
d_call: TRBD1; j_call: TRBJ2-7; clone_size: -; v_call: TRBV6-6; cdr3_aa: CASSYRTGGYEQYF; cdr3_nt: TGTGCCAGCAGTTACAGGACAGGGGGCTACGAGCAGTACTTC
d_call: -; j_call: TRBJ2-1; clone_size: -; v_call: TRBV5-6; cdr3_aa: CASSLQGINEQFF; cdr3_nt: TGTGCCAGCAGCTTACAGGGAATAAATGAGCAGTTCTTC
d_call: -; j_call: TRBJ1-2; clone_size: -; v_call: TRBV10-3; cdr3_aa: CAVSESGSNYGYTF; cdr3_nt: TGTGCCGTCAGTGAGTCGGGCAGTAACTATGGCTACACCTTC
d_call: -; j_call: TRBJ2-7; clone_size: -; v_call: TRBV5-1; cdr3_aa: CASSLGQGLREQYF; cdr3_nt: TGCGCCAGCAGCTTGGGTCAGGGGCTGAGGGAGCAGTACTTC
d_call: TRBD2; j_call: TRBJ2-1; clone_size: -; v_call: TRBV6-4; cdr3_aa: CASSQQTSGYNEQFF; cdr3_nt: TGTGCCAGCAGTCAACAGACTAGCGGCTACAATGAGCAGTTCTTC
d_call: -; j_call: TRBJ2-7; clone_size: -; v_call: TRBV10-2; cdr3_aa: CASRLGDSYEQYF; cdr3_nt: TGCGCCAGCAGACTTGGGGACTCCTACGAGCAGTACTTC
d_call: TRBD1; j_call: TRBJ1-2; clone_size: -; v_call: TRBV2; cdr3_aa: CASRANRDRGYGYTF; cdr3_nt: TGTGCCAGCAGGGCCAACCGGGACAGGGGGTATGGCTACACCTTC
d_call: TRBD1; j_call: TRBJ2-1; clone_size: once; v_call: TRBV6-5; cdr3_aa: CASSSPDRGENEQFF; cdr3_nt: TGTGCCAGCAGTTCCCCGGACAGGGGTGAAAATGAGCAGTTCTTC
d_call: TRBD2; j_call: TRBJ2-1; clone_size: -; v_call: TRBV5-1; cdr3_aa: CASSAGTSGDNEQFF; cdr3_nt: TGCGCCAGCAGCGCCGGGACTAGCGGGGACAATGAGCAGTTCTTC
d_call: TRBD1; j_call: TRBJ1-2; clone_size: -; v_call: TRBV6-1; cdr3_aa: CASSEGTGSNYGYTF; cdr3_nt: TGTGCCAGCAGTGAGGGGACAGGGTCCAACTATGGCTACACCTTC
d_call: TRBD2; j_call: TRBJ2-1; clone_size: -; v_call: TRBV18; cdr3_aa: CASSPASGSKNEQFF; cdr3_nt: TGTGCCAGCTCACCTGCTAGCGGGAGTAAGAATGAGCAGTTCTTC
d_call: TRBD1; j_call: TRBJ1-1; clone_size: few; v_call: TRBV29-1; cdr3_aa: CSARTGLNTEAFF; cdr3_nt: TGCAGCGCCAGGACAGGGCTGAACACTGAAGCTTTCTTT
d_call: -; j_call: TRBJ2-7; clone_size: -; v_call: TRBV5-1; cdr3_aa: CASSLLPSSYEQYF; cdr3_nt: TGCGCCAGCAGCTTGCTACCAAGCTCCTACGAGCAGTACTTC
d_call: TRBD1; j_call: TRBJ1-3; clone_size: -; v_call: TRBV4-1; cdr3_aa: CASSQGGTAGNTIYF; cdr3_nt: TGCGCCAGCAGCCAAGGGGGGACAGCTGGAAACACCATATATTTT
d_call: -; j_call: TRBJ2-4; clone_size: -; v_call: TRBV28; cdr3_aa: CASGDSRGAKNIQYF; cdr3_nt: TGTGCCAGCGGGGATTCCAGGGGCGCCAAAAACATTCAGTACTTC
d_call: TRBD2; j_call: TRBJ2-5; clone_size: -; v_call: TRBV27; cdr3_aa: CASSLKNAGGPSGKETQYF; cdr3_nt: TGTGCCAGCAGTTTAAAGAATGCGGGAGGGCCAAGTGGTAAAGAGACCCAGTACTTC
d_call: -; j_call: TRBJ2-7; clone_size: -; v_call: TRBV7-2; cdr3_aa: CASSLLAAGGNEQYF; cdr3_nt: TGTGCCAGCAGCTTATTAGCTGCCGGAGGTAACGAGCAGTACTTC
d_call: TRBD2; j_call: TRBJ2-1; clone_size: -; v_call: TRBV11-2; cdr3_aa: CASSPGGRDEQFF; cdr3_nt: TGTGCCAGCAGCCCCGGCGGGAGGGATGAGCAGTTCTTC
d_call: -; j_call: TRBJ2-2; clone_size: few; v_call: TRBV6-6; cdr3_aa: CASSLQLDLAGELFF; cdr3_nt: TGTGCCAGCAGTTTACAACTAGATCTGGCCGGGGAGCTGTTTTTT
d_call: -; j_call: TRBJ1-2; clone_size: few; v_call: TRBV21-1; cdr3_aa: CASSKGGMDSNYGYTF; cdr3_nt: TGTGCCAGCAGCAAAGGGGGGATGGACAGCAACTATGGCTACACCTTC
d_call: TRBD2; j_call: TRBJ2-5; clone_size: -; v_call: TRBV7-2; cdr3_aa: CASSLFRSGGAGETQYF; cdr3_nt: TGTGCCAGCAGCTTATTTAGGAGCGGGGGGGCCGGGGAGACCCAGTACTTC
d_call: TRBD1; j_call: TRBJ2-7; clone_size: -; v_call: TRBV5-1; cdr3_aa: CASSGGQGLVEQYF; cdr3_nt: TGCGCCAGCAGCGGGGGACAGGGCCTCGTCGAGCAGTACTTC
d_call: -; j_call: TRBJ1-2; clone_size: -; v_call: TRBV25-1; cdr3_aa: CASSEPGGGYTF; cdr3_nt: TGTGCCAGCAGTGAACCCGGGGGTGGCTACACCTTC
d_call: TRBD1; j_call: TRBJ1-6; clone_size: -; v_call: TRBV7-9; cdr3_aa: CSSSLDPGQGSVSSPLHF; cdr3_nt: TGTTCCAGCAGCTTAGACCCGGGACAGGGGAGTGTAAGTTCACCCCTCCACTTT
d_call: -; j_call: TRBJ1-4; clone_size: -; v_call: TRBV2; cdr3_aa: CASSRDATNEKLFF; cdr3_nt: TGTGCCAGCAGCCGCGATGCAACTAATGAAAAACTGTTTTTT
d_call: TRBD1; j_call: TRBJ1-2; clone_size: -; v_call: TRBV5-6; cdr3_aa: CASKTGGAGMSGYTF; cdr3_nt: TGTGCCAGCAAGACAGGGGGCGCGGGCATGTCTGGCTACACCTTC
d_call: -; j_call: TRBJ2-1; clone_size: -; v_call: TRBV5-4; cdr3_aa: CASSSGSEGVDEQFF; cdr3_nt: TGTGCCAGCAGCTCGGGGAGCGAGGGGGTCGATGAGCAGTTCTTC
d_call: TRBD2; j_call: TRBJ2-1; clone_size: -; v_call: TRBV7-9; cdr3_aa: CASSLVASGGSYNEQFF; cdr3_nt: TGTGCCAGCAGCTTAGTAGCTAGCGGGGGATCCTACAATGAGCAGTTCTTC
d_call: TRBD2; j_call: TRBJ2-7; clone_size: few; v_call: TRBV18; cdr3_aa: CASSPGLAGGNYEQYF; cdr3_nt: TGTGCCAGCTCACCCGGACTAGCGGGAGGTAACTACGAGCAGTACTTC
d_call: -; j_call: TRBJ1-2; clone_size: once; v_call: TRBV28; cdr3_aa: CASAGANYGYTF; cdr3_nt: TGTGCCAGCGCAGGGGCTAATTATGGCTACACCTTC
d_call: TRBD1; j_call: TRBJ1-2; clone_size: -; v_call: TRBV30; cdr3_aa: CAWAGQGINYGYTF; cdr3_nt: TGTGCCTGGGCCGGACAGGGGATCAACTATGGCTACACTTTC
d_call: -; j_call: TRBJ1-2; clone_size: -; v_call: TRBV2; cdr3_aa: CASSPLVPNYGYTF; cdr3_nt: TGTGCCAGCAGTCCACTAGTCCCTAACTATGGCTACACCTTC
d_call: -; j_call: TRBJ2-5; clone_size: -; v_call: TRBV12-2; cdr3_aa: CASRSRQGLQETQYF; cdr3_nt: TGTGCAAGTCGCTCCCGACAGGGGCTCCAAGAGACCCAGTACTTC
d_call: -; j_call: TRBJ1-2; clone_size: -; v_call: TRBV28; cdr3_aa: CASSLTAVGYGYTF; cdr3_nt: TGTGCCAGCAGCTTGACAGCTGTCGGCTATGGCTACACCTTC
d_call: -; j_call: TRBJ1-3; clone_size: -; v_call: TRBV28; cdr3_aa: CASSGQRSSGNTIYF; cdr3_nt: TGTGCCAGCAGTGGACAGCGAAGCTCTGGAAACACCATATATTTT
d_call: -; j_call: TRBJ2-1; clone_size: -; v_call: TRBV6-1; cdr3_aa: CASSKLVYEQFF; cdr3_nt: TGTGCCAGCAGTAAACTAGTCTATGAGCAGTTCTTC
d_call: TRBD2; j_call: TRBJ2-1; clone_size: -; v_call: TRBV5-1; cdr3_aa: CASSPGLAGGTLFVEQFF; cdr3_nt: TGCGCCAGCAGCCCGGGACTAGCGGGAGGAACCCTGTTCGTTGAGCAGTTCTTC
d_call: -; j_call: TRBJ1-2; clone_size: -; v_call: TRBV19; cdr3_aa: CASSIPTVPYGYTF; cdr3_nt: TGTGCCAGTAGTATCCCGACAGTACCCTATGGCTACACCTTC
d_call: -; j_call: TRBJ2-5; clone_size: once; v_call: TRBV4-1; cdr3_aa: CASSQETSLETQYF; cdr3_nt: TGCGCCAGCAGCCAAGAAACAAGTCTGGAGACCCAGTACTTC
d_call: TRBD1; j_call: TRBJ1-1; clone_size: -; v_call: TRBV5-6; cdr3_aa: CASSLDRGLRTEAFF; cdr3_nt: TGTGCCAGCAGCTTGGACAGGGGGTTACGTACTGAAGCTTTCTTT
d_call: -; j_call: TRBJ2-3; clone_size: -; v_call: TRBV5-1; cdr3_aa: CASSLAGVADTQYF; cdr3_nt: TGCGCCAGCAGCTTGGCCGGGGTCGCAGATACGCAGTATTTT
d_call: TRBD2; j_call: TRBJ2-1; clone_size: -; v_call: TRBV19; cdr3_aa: CASNPGLAGEQFF; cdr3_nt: TGTGCCAGTAACCCGGGACTAGCGGGCGAGCAGTTCTTC